This note documents a single T cell receptor (beta chain) sequence. Its cognate antigen is unknown. Time point specified: week 35, safety follow-up. Each dose delivered 300 ug of mutant IDH1 20-mer peptide subcutaneously with imiquimod. Generated by immunoSEQ multiplex PCR, the TCRdb table keeps only in-frame clones and is missing some. The top ten clones hold approximately 4.8% of a sample with 35,000 to 50,000 clones, approximately 80% of them seen once. These data belong to a study of a mutant IDH1 vaccine in newly diagnosed glioma. This CDR3 spans 14 amino acids. Germline-derived CDR1 and CDR2 are SNHLY and FYNNEI. The germline V and J ends were trimmed by 6 bases and 6 bases, with 15 bases remaining between them.

The chain couples TRBV2 to TRBJ2-1; no definite D call. The receptor comes from a woman between 50 and 59 years old with glioma. The sequenced sample was PBMCs, obtained from a glioma patient whose treatment included an IDH1 peptide vaccine. The CDR3 DNA is TGTGCCAGCAGCGCTCAAAAAATAGTCAATGAGCAGTTCTTC. Protein product: CASSAQKIVNEQFF.